This T cell receptor (beta chain) originates from a study of immune evolution from preneoplasia to lung adenocarcinoma. Data came from immunoSEQ multiplex PCR; TCRdb stores just in-frame clones and leaves some out. The data contain about 4,900 clones, roughly 90% of them singletons. V dropped 3 bases and J dropped 4 bases, with 15 bases sitting between them. This CDR3 is built from 14 residues. Germline CDR1 reads GTSNPN; CDR2 reads SVGIG (reference sequence). The sample taken for sequencing was FFPE atypical adenomatous hyperplasia tissue from the lung. Subset meaning: atypical adenomatous hyperplasia (AAH), lung preneoplasia. The V and J genes are TRBV30 and TRBJ1-1, with D unresolved. The source of this sequence is a person between 65 and 79 years old with lung adenocarcinoma. The chain's CDR3 is CAWSSLEATTEAFF. In DNA form, the CDR3 reads TGTGCCTGGAGCAGTCTGGAGGCGACCACTGAAGCTTTCTTT. The full variable domain, with the rest looked up from reference TRBV30 and TRBJ1-1, is SQTIHQWPATLVQPVGSPLSLECTVEGTSNPNLYWYRQAAGRGLQLLFYSVGIGQISSEVPQNLSASRPQDRQFILSSKKLLLSDSGFYLCAWSSLEATTEAFFGQGTRLTVV.